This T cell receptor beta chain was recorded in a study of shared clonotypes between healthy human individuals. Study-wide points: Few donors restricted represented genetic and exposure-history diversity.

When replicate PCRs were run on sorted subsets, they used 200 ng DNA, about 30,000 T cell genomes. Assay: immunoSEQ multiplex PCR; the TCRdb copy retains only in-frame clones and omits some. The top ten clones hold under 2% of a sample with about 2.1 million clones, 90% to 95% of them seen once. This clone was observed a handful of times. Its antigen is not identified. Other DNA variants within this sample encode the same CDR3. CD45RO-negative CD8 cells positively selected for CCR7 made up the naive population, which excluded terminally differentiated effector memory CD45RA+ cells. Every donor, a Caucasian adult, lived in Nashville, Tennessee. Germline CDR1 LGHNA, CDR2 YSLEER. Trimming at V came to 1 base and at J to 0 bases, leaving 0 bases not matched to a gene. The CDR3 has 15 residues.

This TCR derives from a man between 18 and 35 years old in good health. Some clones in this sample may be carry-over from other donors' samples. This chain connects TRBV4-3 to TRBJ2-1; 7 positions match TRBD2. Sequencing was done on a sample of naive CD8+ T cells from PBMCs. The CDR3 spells CASSQGTSSYNEQFF. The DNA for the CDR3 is TGCGCCAGCAGCCAAGGGACTAGCTCCTACAATGAGCAGTTCTTC.